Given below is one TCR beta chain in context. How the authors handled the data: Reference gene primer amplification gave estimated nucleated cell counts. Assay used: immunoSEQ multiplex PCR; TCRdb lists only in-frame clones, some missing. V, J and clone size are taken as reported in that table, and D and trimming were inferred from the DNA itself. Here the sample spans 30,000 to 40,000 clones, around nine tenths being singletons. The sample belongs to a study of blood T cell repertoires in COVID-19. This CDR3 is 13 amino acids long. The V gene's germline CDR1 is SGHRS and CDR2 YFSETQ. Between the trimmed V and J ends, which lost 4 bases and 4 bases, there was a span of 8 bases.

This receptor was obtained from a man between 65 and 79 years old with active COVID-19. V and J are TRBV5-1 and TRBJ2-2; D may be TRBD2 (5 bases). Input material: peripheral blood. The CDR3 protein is CASSREGTGELFF. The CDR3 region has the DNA TGCGCCAGCAGCCGAGAGGGCACCGGGGAGCTGTTTTTT. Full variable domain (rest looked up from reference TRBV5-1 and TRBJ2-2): KAGVTQTPRYLIKTRGQQVTLSCSPISGHRSVSWYQQTPGQGLQFLFEYFSETQRNKGNFPGRFSGRQFSNSRSEMNVSTLELGDSALYLCASSREGTGELFFGEGSRLTVL.